This TCR beta chain is drawn from a study of Graves' ophthalmopathy and Graves' hyperthyroidism listed by TCRdb under 2018. Regarding the complete study: Peripheral blood was collected at initial diagnosis, before any treatment. In total, 135 blood samples were TCR-sequenced: 43 ophthalmopathy, over 70 hyperthyroidism and approximately 17 hyperthyroidism-to-ophthalmopathy patients. To explore V-J signatures distinguishing ophthalmopathy from hyperthyroidism, a discovery set of 100 patients (around 42 ophthalmopathy, about 57 stable hyperthyroidism) was enrolled. After sampling, hyperthyroidism patients received methimazole starting at 30 mg daily, and ophthalmopathy patients received high-dose intravenous methylprednisolone. The approximately 100 discovery patients were divided at random into training and test sets in a 7:3 ratio. The study used TCR beta repertoire signatures to distinguish Graves' ophthalmopathy from Graves' hyperthyroidism and to predict progression to ophthalmopathy. In about 6 hyperthyroidism patients, the T-cell repertoire of thyroid tissue was compared with the T-cell repertoire of blood. An independent validation cohort comprised 18 hyperthyroidism patients and 15 to 17 patients who later progressed from hyperthyroidism to ophthalmopathy. The paper as a whole reports these results and caveats: The 13-signature model separated ophthalmopathy from stable hyperthyroidism with roughly 89% sensitivity and roughly 84% specificity in cross-validation, and 80%/75% in the test set. No statistical method was used to predetermine the sample size, and group allocation was not hidden from the investigators. Most of the expanded thyroid clonotypes with a frequency above 0.001 were also detected in blood, and it was suggested that the thyroid immune response may be reflected by blood repertoires. In validation, the model predicted ophthalmopathy progression with 55% to 71% sensitivity and roughly 78% specificity; fewer than 15 predicted patients were CT-confirmed with GO in a median of around 6 months.

For repertoire sequencing, TCR beta CDR3 regions were amplified from RNA transcripts. The first round was an RT-PCR using HTBI primers with the Qiagen OneStep RT-PCR kit, and this first round was followed by a second-round multiplex PCR, then size selection and purification. Libraries were sequenced paired-end with 100 bp reads on an Illumina HiSeq2000. On the study's bioinformatics: SOAPnuke was used to process the reads, throwing out any read that had adapters, had uncalled bases, had a mean Phred below 15, or lacked an exact constant-primer or identifier match. COPE v1.2.5 was used to merge high-quality paired reads. Each unique nucleotide sequence was defined as a clonotype, and clonotypes were aligned to IMGT TRB V, D and J references with MiTCR v1.1. The analysis was limited to V-J combinations with a frequency above 0.0001, which together covered more than 99% of repertoires. For each V-J combination, a TCR clonal expansion and chaos score was defined as the ratio of F50 clonal expansion to chaos observed in the TCRdist matrix. Features were reduced by Welch's t-statistics and random forest to more than 10 V-J combinations, which fed a naive Bayes classifier. The Morisita-Horn index was used to measure how similar the thyroid and blood repertoires were. Using fastp trimming at Q25 and MiXCR clonotype assembly, TCRdb reanalyzed the public sequencing data and kept in-frame beta chains. Under each unique CDR3 protein, matching rows form one entry showing the most common genes and DNA. V and J calls and clone size were set by TCRdb, not the authors. Here the sample has almost 400,000 distinct CDR3 sequences; about a sixth occur a single time. Roughly 1.4% of the sample is held by the ten biggest clonotypes.

CDR1 and CDR2, looked up from the germline V gene (reference sequence), are DFQATT and SNEGSKA. V loses 3 bases of germline sequence and J loses 2 bases, and the interval between the two ends is 11 bases. The CDR3 starts with the cysteine, ends with the phenylalanine, and has 13 residues. Only CDR3 DNA remains: 39 bases, in frame from the first base. Ophthalmopathy patients had moderately to severely active disease, Clinical Activity Score of at least 3, NOSPECS grade of at least 4, and disease duration under 3 months. Patients with other autoimmune diseases, uncontrolled infections, pregnancy or lactation were excluded from the study. Clinical symptoms, serum thyroxine, TRAb, thyroid ultrasound and orbital computed tomography were used for diagnosis. Using Ficoll-Paque density gradient centrifugation, PBMCs were isolated from about 9.4 ml of fresh peripheral blood. Total RNA was extracted with Trizol reagent and quality-checked on an Agilent 2100 Bioanalyzer.

This clonotype was seen many times. Its antigen is not yet known. No base qualities exist here, and no much larger clone lies one base off it. The TCR was taken from a woman younger than 30 with Graves' ophthalmopathy. Donor details come from another sample of the same person, matched by shared clones. The sample was peripheral blood. The V gene is TRBV20-1 and the J gene is TRBJ2-7; TRBD2 might be the D gene, on 6 matching bases. In nucleotides, the sequence is TGCAGTGCTAGGGCTAGCGTTGCCTACGAGCAGTACTTC. This translates into CSARASVAYEQYF.